This T cell receptor beta chain is from a study of T cells in Graves' hyperthyroidism and ophthalmopathy. Study-wide findings and caveats: Blood also contained most expanded thyroid clonotypes above 0.001. Model predictions of ophthalmopathy came a median approximately 6 months before onset.

The V gene's germline CDR1 is GTSNPN and CDR2 SVGIG (reference sequence). Trimming took 7 bases from V and 7 from J, leaving 16 bases between them. The CDR3 has 12 residues. This clonotype appeared a few times. Its specificity is unknown. Active moderate-to-severe ophthalmopathy, Clinical Activity Score at least 3, NOSPECS at least 4, under 3 months' duration. Any patient presenting with uncontrolled infection, other autoimmune disease, pregnancy or lactation was left out. The TCR beta CDR3 regions underwent amplification using RNA transcripts as the source. HTBI primers were used for first-round RT-PCR of the TCR CDR3. TCRdb reanalysed the multiplex PCR reads using MiXCR and keeps one entry per CDR3 protein. This sample has approximately 570,000 distinct CDR3 sequences, with about 20% found just once.

This sequence joins TRBV30 and TRBJ1-2; D gene ambiguous. Sequences were obtained from blood. This receptor was identified in a man aged 40-50 years with Graves' ophthalmopathy. CDR3 nucleotides: TGTGCCTTTGACATTTACCCGGCTGGCTACACCTTC. Translation gives CAFDIYPAGYTF.